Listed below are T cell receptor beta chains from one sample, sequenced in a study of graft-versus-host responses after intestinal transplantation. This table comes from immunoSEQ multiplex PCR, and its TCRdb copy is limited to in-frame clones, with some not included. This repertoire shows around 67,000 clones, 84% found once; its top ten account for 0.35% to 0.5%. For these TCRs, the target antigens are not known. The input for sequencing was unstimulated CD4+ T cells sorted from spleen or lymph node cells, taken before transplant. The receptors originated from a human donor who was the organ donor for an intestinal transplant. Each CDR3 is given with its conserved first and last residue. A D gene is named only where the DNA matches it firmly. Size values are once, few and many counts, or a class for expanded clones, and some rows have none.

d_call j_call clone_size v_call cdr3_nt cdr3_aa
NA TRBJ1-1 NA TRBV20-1 TGCAGTGCACCCGGGAACACTGAAGCTTTCTTT CSAPGNTEAFF
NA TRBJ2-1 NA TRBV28 TGTGCCAGCAGCGTACGGGGGACGCAGTTCTTC CASSVRGTQFF
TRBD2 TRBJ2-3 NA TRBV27 TGTGCCAGCAGTGGGTTGCTAGCGGGGAACACAGATACGCAGTATTTT CASSGLLAGNTDTQYF
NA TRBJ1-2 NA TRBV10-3 TGTGCCATCAGTGAATCGGGGGGGCTCTATGGCTACACCTTC CAISESGGLYGYTF
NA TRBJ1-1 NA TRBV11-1 TGTGCCAGCAGCATCCTTGACAGATCTGAAGCTTTCTTT CASSILDRSEAFF
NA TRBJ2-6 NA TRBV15 TGTGCCACCAGCAGTCTCTTCTCTGGGGCCAACGTCCTGACTTTC CATSSLFSGANVLTF
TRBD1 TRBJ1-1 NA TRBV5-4 TGTGCCAGCAGCTTGGGGGACAGGGGGAGGACTGAAGCTTTCTTT CASSLGDRGRTEAFF
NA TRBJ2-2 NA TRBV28 TGTGCCAGCAGTCCCCATGCCGGGGAGCTGTTTTTT CASSPHAGELFF
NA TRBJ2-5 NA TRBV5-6 TGTGCCAGCAGCTTGAAGCTACAAGAGACCCAGTACTTC CASSLKLQETQYF
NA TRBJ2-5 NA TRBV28 TGTGCCAGCAGTATCCCGCAGGGGAGTAAAGAGACCCAGTACTTC CASSIPQGSKETQYF
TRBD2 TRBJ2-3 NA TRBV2 TGTGCCAGCAGCGTCACTAGCGGGGGAGATACGCAGTATTTT CASSVTSGGDTQYF
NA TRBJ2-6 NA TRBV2 TGTGCCAGCAGGATCACAGGGAATGGGGCCAACGTCCTGACTTTC CASRITGNGANVLTF
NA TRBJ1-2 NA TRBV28 TGTGCCAGCAAGTCGGGACAAACAAACCATGGCTACACCTTC CASKSGQTNHGYTF
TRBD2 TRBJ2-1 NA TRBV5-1 TGCGCCAGCAGCTTTGGGGGGACTAGCGGGGGCTACTACAATGAGCAGTTCTTC CASSFGGTSGGYYNEQFF
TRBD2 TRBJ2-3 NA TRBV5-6 TGTGCCAGCAGCCGGTCGGAACTAGCGGGGGTCACAGATACGCAGTATTTT CASSRSELAGVTDTQYF
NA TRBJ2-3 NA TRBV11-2 TGTGCCAGCGCCAGGGGGGTTGGAGATACGCAGTATTTT CASARGVGDTQYF
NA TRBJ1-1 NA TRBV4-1 TGCGCCAGCAGCCAAGAAACTAACACTGAAGCTTTCTTT CASSQETNTEAFF
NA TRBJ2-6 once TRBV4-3 TGCGCCAGCAGCCAAGATCTCCGCTCTGGGGCCAACGTCCTGACTTTC CASSQDLRSGANVLTF
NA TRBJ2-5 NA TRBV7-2 TGTGCCAGCAGCCCCTCCTCGGGGACCCAGTACTTC CASSPSSGTQYF
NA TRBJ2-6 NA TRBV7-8 TGTGCCAGCAGCTTAATCATCCGGGGGTCTGGGGCCAACGTCCTGACTTTC CASSLIIRGSGANVLTF
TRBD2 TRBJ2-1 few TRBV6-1 TGTGCCAGCAGTGTAGCCCCGCGGGGGGGACTTGAGCAGTTCTTC CASSVAPRGGLEQFF
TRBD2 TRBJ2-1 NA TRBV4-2 TGTGCCAGCAGCCAAGAAACCGCGGCTAGCGGGGTCAATGAGCAGTTCTTC CASSQETAASGVNEQFF
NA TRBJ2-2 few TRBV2 TGTGCCAGCAGTGATGAGACACCGAACACCGGGGAGCTGTTTTTT CASSDETPNTGELFF
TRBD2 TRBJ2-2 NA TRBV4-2 TGTGCCAGCAGCCAAGGGATGTCGGGGGGCACCGGGGAGCTGTTTTTT CASSQGMSGGTGELFF
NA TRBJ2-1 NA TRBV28 TGTGCCAGCCGTTTGAGACCGGACAGTCAACCCTACAATGAGCAGTTCTTC CASRLRPDSQPYNEQFF
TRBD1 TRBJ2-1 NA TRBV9 TGTGCCAGCAGCGCGGGACAGGGGGCACACAATGAGCAGTTCTTC CASSAGQGAHNEQFF
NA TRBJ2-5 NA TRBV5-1 TGCGCCAGCAGTGGCATCCTTTTAGAGACCCAGTACTTC CASSGILLETQYF
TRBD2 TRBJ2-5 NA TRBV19 TGTGCCAGTAGTCCCCTGGCGGGGGGGCCGCAGACCCAGTACTTC CASSPLAGGPQTQYF
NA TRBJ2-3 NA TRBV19 TGTGCCAGTAGTATAGGCTCAGAAGCAGATACGCAGTATTTT CASSIGSEADTQYF
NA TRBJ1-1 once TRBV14 TGTGCCAGCAGCCAAGGACAGGTTAGGGGCACTGAAGCTTTCTTT CASSQGQVRGTEAFF
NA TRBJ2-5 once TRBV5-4 TGTGCCAGCAGCTTGGGAGGGCCGGAGACCCAGTACTTC CASSLGGPETQYF
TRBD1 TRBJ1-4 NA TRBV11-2 TGTGCCAGCAGCTTAAGGGGGATTACAGGGGGAGGTGAAAAACTGTTTTTT CASSLRGITGGGEKLFF
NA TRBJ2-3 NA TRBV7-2 TGTGCCAGTCAGGGAGGTGGGGCAAGCCGCACAGATACGCAGTATTTT CASQGGGASRTDTQYF
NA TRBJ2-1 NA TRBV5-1 TGCGCCAGCAGCTTGCCCACAGGGCCCCCAACAACCTCCTACAATGAGCAGTTCTTC CASSLPTGPPTTSYNEQFF
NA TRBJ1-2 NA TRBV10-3 TGTGCCATCAGTGGCCCGTCGGGGGAGAGTTATGGCTACACCTTC CAISGPSGESYGYTF
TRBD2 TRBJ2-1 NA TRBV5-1 TGCGCCAGCCGAACCAGCGGGGGGTTCAATGAGCAGTTCTTC CASRTSGGFNEQFF
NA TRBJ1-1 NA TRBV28 TGTGCCAGCAGTCCGCCTCACAGGATGGGAGGTGAAGCTTTCTTT CASSPPHRMGGEAFF
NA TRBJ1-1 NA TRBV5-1 TGCGCCAGCAGCTTGGAAGACAGCATGAACACTGAAGCTTTCTTT CASSLEDSMNTEAFF
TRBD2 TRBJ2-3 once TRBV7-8 TGTGCCAGCAGCTTAGTAGTGCGGGGGGGCACAGATACGCAGTATTTT CASSLVVRGGTDTQYF
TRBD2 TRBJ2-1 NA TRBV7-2 TGTGCCAGCAGCCCCCGGACTAGCGATTACAATGAGCAGTTCTTC CASSPRTSDYNEQFF
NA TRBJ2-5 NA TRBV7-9 TGTGCCAGCAGCTTACAGGAGACCCAGTACTTC CASSLQETQYF
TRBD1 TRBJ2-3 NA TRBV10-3 TGTGCCATCAGTGGGCCCGGGACAGGGGGCACAGATACGCAGTATTTT CAISGPGTGGTDTQYF
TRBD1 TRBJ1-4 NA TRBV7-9 TGTGCCAGCAGCTTAGCCACTTGGACAGGAACTAATGAAAAACTGTTTTTT CASSLATWTGTNEKLFF
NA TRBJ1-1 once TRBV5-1 TGCGCCAGCAGCTTGGCCCTGAGCACTGAAGCTTTCTTT CASSLALSTEAFF
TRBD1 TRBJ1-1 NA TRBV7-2 TGTGCCAGCAGCGCACAGGGGATCGGGACTGAAGCTTTCTTT CASSAQGIGTEAFF
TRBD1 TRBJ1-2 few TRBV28 TGTGCCAGCAGTCTGATGGGACAGGGCCGCTCGGGCTACACCTTC CASSLMGQGRSGYTF
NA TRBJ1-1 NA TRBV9 TGTGCCAGCAGCGTAGGACCGGGAGGGGTGAACACTGAAGCTTTCTTT CASSVGPGGVNTEAFF
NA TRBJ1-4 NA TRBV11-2 TGTGCCAGCAGCTTCCGGGGGGCGTATGAAAAACTGTTTTTT CASSFRGAYEKLFF
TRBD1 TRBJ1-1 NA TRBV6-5 TGTGCCAGCAGTCGGACGGACAGGGTGGGGGCTGAAGCTTTCTTT CASSRTDRVGAEAFF
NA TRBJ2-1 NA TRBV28 TGTGCCAGCGGGGGGAGCTTGGTCAGGGTGATTGAGCAGTTCTTC CASGGSLVRVIEQFF
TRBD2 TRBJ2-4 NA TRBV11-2 TGTGCCAGCAGCTTAGAGGTCCTAGCGGGGGGGCAGCTCAAAAACATTCAGTACTTC CASSLEVLAGGQLKNIQYF
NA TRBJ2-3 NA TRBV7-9 TGTGCCAGCAGCCCAATCCCAGGGACAGATACGCAGTATTTT CASSPIPGTDTQYF
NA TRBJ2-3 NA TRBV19 TGTGCCAGTAGTATTCCGACGGGTGTGGCAGGCACAGATACGCAGTATTTT CASSIPTGVAGTDTQYF
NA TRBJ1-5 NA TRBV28 TGTGCCAGCAGCCGAGGTAGCAATCAGCCCCAGCATTTT CASSRGSNQPQHF
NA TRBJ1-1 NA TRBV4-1 TGCGCCAGCAGCCAAGGCCCAGGTTCGAGCACTGAAGCTTTCTTT CASSQGPGSSTEAFF
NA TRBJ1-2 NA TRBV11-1 TGTGCCAGCAGCCGTAGGCGCGGTGGCTACACCTTC CASSRRRGGYTF
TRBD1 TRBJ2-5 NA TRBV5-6 TGTGCCAGCAGCTTTGACAGGGGTGGGGAGACCCAGTACTTC CASSFDRGGETQYF
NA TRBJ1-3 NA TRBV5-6 TGTGCCAGCAGCCTAATACAGGGCTTCTCTGGAAACACCATATATTTT CASSLIQGFSGNTIYF
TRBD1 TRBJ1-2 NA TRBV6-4 TGTGCCAGCAAACTCTCAGGGGGGAGTAACTATGGCTACACCTTC CASKLSGGSNYGYTF
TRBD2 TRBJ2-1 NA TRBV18 TGTGCCAGCTCACTTATCGGGACTAGCGACTACAATGAGCAGTTCTTC CASSLIGTSDYNEQFF